This T cell receptor beta chain was retrieved from a study of shared clonotypes between healthy human individuals (dated by TCRdb to about 2020). Regarding the research as a whole: The cohort included a few men and two women between 18 and 49 years of age. Per donor, three plates each were used for CD4 naive and CD4 memory, two for CD8 naive, and one for CD8 memory. To estimate repertoire size and how much clonotypes are shared between individuals, the study performed deep sequencing of blood TCR repertoires from five healthy adults. Different laboratories and diverse techniques were used to prepare libraries and sequence TCR repertoires, to increase sequencing depth and limit assay-specific biases. Leukapheresis yielded between about 0.8 and 9.5 billion PBMCs per donor.

From a lookup of the germline V gene (reference sequence), CDR1 and CDR2 are SGHAT and FQDESV. Here V drops 3 bases and J drops 5 bases, and the junction holds 4 bases not matched to any gene. The CDR3 goes from the cysteine to the phenylalanine over 15 residues. The read is trimmed to its CDR3 DNA, 45 bases read in frame from base 1. Summary of the overall study and its limitations: Because the study included a small number of donors, the genetic and exposure-history diversity represented was limited. Across a handful of donors, approximately 4.9% of naive CD4, roughly 3.5% of naive CD8, around 2.5% of memory CD4, and 0.4% of memory CD8 clonotypes were shared. Even with the large sequencing depth, rarefaction of the sorted-subset datasets indicated that sequencing was incomplete. Pairwise subsampling indicated that sequencing depth was expected to affect the degree of clonotype sharing among donors. Naive subsets generally had larger estimated clonotype richness than memory subsets did. Sampling was restricted to blood, and TCR repertoires in tissue are likely to differ from TCR repertoires in blood. Compared with non-shared clonotypes, clonotypes shared by all four sorted-subset donors had higher generation probabilities.

As to this clone: Its antigen is not yet known. Base quality data are lacking; no much larger clone is found one base away.

The donors were healthy, HIV-negative adults with no recently reported acute infections or vaccinations. All donors were Caucasian adults living in Nashville, Tennessee, USA. Magnetic negative selection was used to enrich CD4+ T cells, after which naive cells were positively selected on CD45RA and the negative fraction became the memory subset. Blood was collected by leukapheresis, and PBMCs were isolated by Ficoll-Histopaque density gradient centrifugation and then cryopreserved in liquid nitrogen vapor phase. Analytical flow cytometry was used to check the purity and quantity of every magnetically sorted T cell population. Each sorted fraction had its genomic DNA isolated and then quantified by UV absorbance on a Nanodrop 2000c. Using the deep immunoSEQ assay, multiplex PCR amplified TCR CDR3 regions from genomic DNA. Genomic DNA extracted from each cell subset was distributed evenly over all wells of several immunoSEQ 96-well plates, and each plate served as one replicate. For sorted subsets, approximately 210 ng genomic DNA, equal to 25,000 to 35,000 T cell genomes, was loaded into each replicate PCR. The purified libraries were quantified using a Qubit 3.0 fluorometer, sized with a Bioanalyzer 2100, and then quantified again using the KAPA Library Quantification kit. Every immunoSEQ 96-well plate was sequenced on a dedicated single-read 150-cycle Illumina NextSeq 550 flow cell. In the source study's methods: Because the immunoSEQ output held only junctional sequences and lacked quality scores, the filtering could not match the filtering applied to full-length reads. To assign V/J genes and CDR3, sequences were annotated against IMGT germline references using PyIR, a Python wrapper for IgBLAST v1.9. Reads were filtered out if the reads had weak V/J assignments (E-value above 1e-6), no CDR3, stop codons, out-of-frame junctions, or ambiguous translated residues. V3J clonotypes were defined as sequences sharing the same inferred V gene, J gene, and CDR3 amino acid sequence. Percentage overlap between repertoires was computed as shared unique clonotypes divided by the size of the smaller repertoire. Richness of each repertoire was evaluated using RTK rarefaction, the Chao1 estimator, and Recon v2.1 estimates of unobserved clonotypes. For all TCRbeta clonotypes obtained by the gDNA method from several donors, generation probabilities were computed with OLGA. As stored in TCRdb, this immuneACCESS dataset retains in-frame rearrangements with V and J assigned. A fraction of the clones does not appear; measured against another copy, unresolved V genes explain less than half of the discrepancy, and the remainder lacks a known reason. V and J calls and clone size are copied from that table; D and trimming were computed from the DNA. The sample records about 680,000 clones, around two thirds of which are singletons. Under 2% of the sample is taken by the ten largest.

The chain is assembled from TRBV11-1 and TRBJ2-2; the central 9 bases match TRBD2. The specimen sequenced was memory CD4+ T cells sorted from blood. The cell subset or site label, as the study defines it: CD45RA-negative fraction. The receptor was derived from a woman aged 25-40 years in good health. The DNA sequence follows: TGTGCCAGCAGCTTGTTAGGACTAGCGACCGGGGAGCTGTTTTTT. It specifies CASSLLGLATGELFF.